This T cell receptor beta chain was sequenced in a study of cytomegalovirus exposure and HLA in healthy donors. Study-wide results and limits: Among the CMV-associated chains, three were confirmed in vitro as specific for CMV antigens. The study designated 150 or so TCR beta chains cytomegalovirus-associated. Across donors, most TCRs were seen rarely, yet some public ones were widespread. Published work reported that the classifier diagnosed cytomegalovirus status with high specificity and sensitivity.

V lost 0 bases, J lost 4 bases, and 5 bases stayed unmatched. There are 16 residues in the CDR3. Germline values: CDR1 SGHRS, CDR2 YFSETQ. Profiling relied on immunoSEQ multiplex PCR, and the TCRdb table lists in-frame clones only, not all of them. This sample has roughly 190,000 clones, with about 82% found just once. Remarks on this clone: Its specificity is not known.

The chain couples TRBV5-1 to TRBJ2-3, with TRBD2 matching 10 bases. This receptor was taken from a woman aged 18-35 years in good health and CMV-seronegative. Sequencing input: PBMCs. CDR3 in DNA: TGCGCCAGCAGCTTGGGCAGCGGGGGGGTTGCAGATACGCAGTATTTT. Protein: CASSLGSGGVADTQYF.